The following is a TCR beta chain sequence with its context. Germline V CDR1 and CDR2: LGHDT, YNNKEL (reference sequence). The CDR3 is 14 amino acids. After removal of 0 bases from V and 5 bases from J, the junction contained 3 bases not matched to a gene. These data come from a study of blood T cell repertoires in COVID-19. Across the study: Both acute and convalescent COVID-19 samples were obtained from the United States, Italy and Spain. T cells, B-cell-depleted T cells, or PBMCs supplied cDNA or gDNA.

How the authors handled the data: Reference gene primer amplification yielded estimated nucleated cell counts. Clones were sequenced by immunoSEQ multiplex PCR, and TCRdb holds only the in-frame ones, with some missing. V and J calls and clone size come straight from that table; D and trimming were deduced from the DNA. This sample has more than 75,000 clones; around 82% occur once, and the top ten carry 10%. The chain couples TRBV3-1 (or the pseudogene TRBV3-2) to TRBJ2-5, with 7 positions matching TRBD2. Sequencing used peripheral blood. This clonotype was sampled from a man aged 55 to 70 with acute or convalescent COVID-19. CDR3 amino acids: CASSQEGGEETQYF. In DNA form, the CDR3 reads TGTGCCAGCAGCCAAGAGGGGGGGGAGGAGACCCAGTACTTC.